This T cell receptor (beta chain) emerged from a study of shared clonotypes between healthy human individuals. Study findings and constraints: Generation probability values for non-shared clonotypes were lower than those for clonotypes shared by all four donors.

Germline V gives CDR1 SGHAT, CDR2 FQNNGV. Germline trimming cut 5 bases from V and 7 bases from J; bases unmatched to any gene: 10. The CDR3 length is 14 residues. Every subset's genomic DNA went evenly onto several immunoSEQ plates. TCRdb's table, derived via immunoSEQ multiplex PCR, lists solely in-frame clones and lacks some. The sample includes 2,500,000 or so clones, just under 95% of them seen just once. Each donor was a Caucasian adult residing in Nashville, Tennessee. As regards this clone: Its target is unknown.

The sequenced material came from naive CD4+ T cells from PBMCs. The subset: CD45RA+ positively selected. The chain couples TRBV11-2 to TRBJ2-7; 8 bases fit TRBD2. The TCR comes from a man between 18 and 35 years old in good health. Some clones in this sample may be carry-over from other donors' samples. The CDR3 here is CASSPGTSTSEQYF. CDR3 DNA sequence: TGTGCCAGCAGCCCCGGGACTAGTACGTCTGAGCAGTACTTC.